Presented here are 26 T cell receptor beta chains from one specimen sequenced in a study of Ad26.COV2.S vaccination and SARS-CoV-2 variants. TCRdb's table, derived via immunoSEQ multiplex PCR, lists solely in-frame clones and lacks some. Counted here are approximately 420,000 clones, more than 85% occurring once; the ten biggest clones make up roughly 3.2%. Noted treatment: about 20 received Ad26.COV2.S at low or high dose, single or two shots; a few received placebo; per-sample allocation not given. Day 63 after the first injection of vaccine or placebo was the sampling time. Here the sequenced sample was peripheral blood, taken in a trial of Ad26.COV2.S vaccine versus placebo. These TCRs come from a person aged 18 to 59 who received the Ad26.COV2.S COVID-19 vaccine or a placebo.

The V gene is TRBV3-1 (or the pseudogene TRBV3-2), the J gene TRBJ1-4; 10 positions match TRBD1. Per germline, CDR1 LGHDT and CDR2 YNNKEL (reference sequence). The ends lost 1 base at V and 0 bases at J; junction bases unmatched: 11. The CDR3 runs 20 residues. In DNA, the CDR3 is TGTGCCAGCAGCCAAGCGACAGGGGGCGCCTCCCCTGCAACTAATGAAAAACTGTTTTTT. Its protein product is CASSQATGGASPATNEKLFF.

The chain couples TRBV5-1 to TRBJ2-3, with D perhaps being TRBD1 or TRBD2 (6 bases each). The CDR3 runs to 16 residues. The germline gives CDR1 SGHRS, CDR2 YFSETQ. Trimming took 0 bases from V and 3 from J, leaving 14 bases between them. The CDR3 DNA follows: TGCGCCAGCAGCTTGGATGGGGGGCAGATGACAGATACGCAGTATTTT. It codes for CASSLDGGQMTDTQYF.

The CDR3 DNA is TGCAGTGCTAGTCGGGGGACAGCCAGCTACGAGCAGTACTTC. Residues: CSASRGTASYEQYF. The chain joins TRBV20-1 to TRBJ2-7; possibly TRBD1 for D (7 bases). The CDR3 is 14 residues long. The germline V and J ends were trimmed by 3 bases and 3 bases, with 15 bases remaining between them. Germline lookup yields CDR1 DFQATT and CDR2 SNEGSKA (reference sequence).

V usage is TRBV25-1 and J usage is TRBJ1-2; D possibly corresponds to TRBD1 (5 bases). Germline loops: CDR1 MGHDK, CDR2 SYGVNS. V lost 2 bases and J 6 bases, leaving 7 bases between the germline ends. The CDR3 runs 12 residues. The CDR3 spells CASSEQGHGYTF. The CDR3 bases are TGTGCCAGCAGTGAACAGGGACATGGCTACACCTTC.

The V gene is TRBV6-1, the J gene TRBJ2-3; D uncertain. Germline CDR1 and CDR2: MNHNS and SASEGT. V was clipped by 3 bases and J by 6 bases, with 13 bases between them. The CDR3 is made up of 14 amino acids. The CDR3 loop reads CASSEALPSDTQYF. The CDR3 DNA reads TGTGCCAGCAGTGAGGCTCTGCCTTCCGATACGCAGTATTTT.

The V call is TRBV4-3, the J call TRBJ1-6; 8 positions agree with TRBD1. CDR1 and CDR2 from the germline V gene are LGHNA and YSLEER. The CDR3 has 16 residues. Losses at the gene ends were 4 bases for V and 8 bases for J; bases not matched to a gene: 10. The CDR3 region has the DNA TGCGCCAGCAGCCTCGCTCCCCCGGACAGGGATTCACCCCTCCACTTT. Translation gives CASSLAPPDRDSPLHF.

This clone has only one observation. This chain uses TRBV4-1 with TRBJ1-1, with a tentative D call TRBD1 (6 bases). Germline CDR1 MGHRA, CDR2 YSYEKL. CDR3 length: 15 residues. Trimming left V 2 bases short and J 4 bases short, with 14 bases between. As DNA, the CDR3 is TGCGCCAGCAGCCAATACCCCAGGGGTGGCACTGAAGCTTTCTTT. Its protein is CASSQYPRGGTEAFF.

The chain joins TRBV19 to TRBJ2-7, with TRBD1 matching 8 bases. The germline V gene has CDR1 LNHDA and CDR2 SQIVND (reference sequence). With 10 bases clipped from V and 7 bases from J, the junction kept 9 bases outside the gene matches. This CDR3 comprises 12 residues. The DNA for the CDR3 is TGTGCCACCCGGGACAGGACGGAGGAGCAGTACTTC. Translating gives CATRDRTEEQYF.

The V call is TRBV7-2, the J call TRBJ1-1; no clear D. The V gene lost 1 base and the J gene lost 5 bases, with 8 bases spanning the gap. The CDR3 totals 13 residues. CDR1 SGHTA and CDR2 FQGNSA come from the germline V gene. CDR3 coding DNA: TGTGCCAGCAGCTTAGGCACGAGGACTGAAGCTTTCTTT. Protein product: CASSLGTRTEAFF.

The chain has TRBV30 and TRBJ1-5; D unclear. V was pared by 2 bases and J by 4 bases, with 9 bases between. This CDR3 has 13 amino acids. The V gene's germline CDR1 is GTSNPN and CDR2 SVGIG (reference sequence). As DNA, the CDR3 is TGTGCCTGGAGTCGAGCCCCAAATCAGCCCCAGCATTTT. Protein sequence: CAWSRAPNQPQHF.

The chain carries TRBV4-2 and TRBJ1-4; 7 nucleotides align to TRBD1. CDR1 and CDR2 from the germline V gene are LGHNA and YNFKEQ. The CDR3 loop spans 16 amino acids. V was clipped by 3 bases and J by 6 bases; unmatched bases: 10. CDR3 protein: CASSQETRDRDEKLFF. CDR3 bases: TGTGCCAGCAGCCAGGAAACCCGGGACAGAGATGAAAAACTGTTTTTT.

The chain joins TRBV7-5 to TRBJ2-7; the table's D call, TRBD1, has no DNA check behind it. TRBV7-5 is given as a pseudogene. CDR3 length: 15 residues. In nucleotides, the CDR3 is TGTGTCAGAAGCTTACCGATGGACAGGGAGAACGAGCAGTACTTC. Amino acids: CVRSLPMDRENEQYF.

CDR3 protein: CASSGRGAYYEQYF. CDR3 bases: TGTGCCAGCAGTGGACGGGGGGCCTACTACGAGCAGTACTTC. This chain uses TRBV27 with TRBJ2-7; D might be TRBD2 (7 bases). The germline gives CDR1 MNHEY, CDR2 SMNVEV (reference sequence). This CDR3 region has 14 residues. With 5 bases removed from V and 3 bases from J, the gap between germline ends came to 14 bases.

A remark on this clone: This could be a read error, since a much larger clone is one nucleotide away. The V gene is TRBV12-3 or TRBV12-4, the J gene TRBJ1-1; D is unresolved. Trimming took 1 base from V and 4 from J, leaving 7 bases between them. CDR3 size: 13 residues. For the CDR3, the DNA is TGTGCCAGCAGTTTAGGGGAGGGCACTGAAGCTTTCTTT. It translates to CASSLGEGTEAFF.

V and J are TRBV19 and TRBJ2-3; no definite D call. The CDR3 is 16 amino acids. Germline lookup yields CDR1 LNHDA and CDR2 SQIVND (reference sequence). Trimming removed 1 base at V and 2 bases at J, with 13 bases between. DNA of the CDR3: TGTGCCAGTAGTATAGGTTTTTTTCCCTCCACAGATACGCAGTATTTT. Its protein product is CASSIGFFPSTDTQYF.

The rearrangement joins TRBV3-1 (or the pseudogene TRBV3-2) to TRBJ2-1; D unclear. Germline values: CDR1 LGHDT, CDR2 YNNKEL (reference sequence). The CDR3 runs 15 residues. The germline V and J ends were trimmed by 0 bases and 1 base, with 7 bases remaining between them. The CDR3 DNA reads TGTGCCAGCAGCCAAGAACTGACTTCCTACAATGAGCAGTTCTTC. This codes for CASSQELTSYNEQFF.

The chain links TRBV25-1 to TRBJ2-3; 7 bases are a match to TRBD1. With 6 bases clipped from V and 0 bases from J, the junction kept 6 bases outside the gene matches. Germline loops: CDR1 MGHDK, CDR2 SYGVNS. There are 15 residues in the CDR3. The CDR3 sequence: CASSHPGQSTDTQYF. The CDR3 DNA sequence: TGTGCCAGCAGCCATCCGGGACAGAGCACAGATACGCAGTATTTT.

In this sample, this clone turned up once. The chain links TRBV5-4 to TRBJ2-7, with 10 bases lining up with TRBD1. The V and J ends lost 4 bases and 3 bases, in that order; junction bases with no gene match: 4. The CDR3 spans 14 residues. CDR1 is SGHNT, CDR2 YYREEE, per germline (reference sequence). The DNA for the CDR3 is TGTGCCAGCAGCGGGACAGGGGCTCGCTACGAGCAGTACTTC. This codes for CASSGTGARYEQYF.

This clone is a singleton in its sample. This chain links TRBV7-9 with TRBJ2-2, with D uncertain. CDR1 is SEHNR, CDR2 FQNEAQ, per germline (reference sequence). CDR3 length equals 14 residues. Trimming left V 3 bases short and J 5 bases short, with 10 bases between. CDR3 nucleotide sequence: TGTGCCAGCAGCTTCCAATCAAGGACCGGGGAGCTGTTTTTT. Protein sequence: CASSFQSRTGELFF.

This chain uses TRBV7-8 with TRBJ2-3, with a possible D match to TRBD1 (6 bases). Trimming shortened V by 1 base and J by 1 base, and 21 bases separated the two germline ends. Germline loops: CDR1 SGHVS, CDR2 FQNEAQ. The CDR3 is 19 residues long. The DNA of the CDR3 is TGTGCCAGCAGCTTAGTGGTGGGGGCCTCACAATACCGCACAGATACGCAGTATTTT. It translates to CASSLVVGASQYRTDTQYF. The entire variable domain, with the rest obtained from reference TRBV7-8 and TRBJ2-3, is as follows: GAGVSQSPRYKVAKRGQDVALRCDPISGHVSLFWYQQALGQGPEFLTYFQNEAQLDKSGLPSDRFFAERPEGSVSTLKIQRTQQEDSAVYLCASSLVVGASQYRTDTQYFGPGTRLTVL.

The J gene is TRBJ1-2, the V gene TRBV2; 10 bases agree with TRBD1. This CDR3 region has 14 residues. Looked up from germline, CDR1 is SNHLY and CDR2 is FYNNEI. V was clipped by 6 bases and J by 9 bases; unmatched bases: 10. The CDR3 DNA is TGTGCCAGCAGCGGCTCCGGGACAGGGGAGAGCTACACCTTC. Translation: CASSGSGTGESYTF.

The chain combines TRBV10-3 with TRBJ2-3; 7 bases are shared with TRBD2. CDR3 size: 14 residues. The germline V gene has CDR1 ENHRY and CDR2 SYGVKD. Trimming cost V 8 bases and J 4 bases; bases outside gene matches: 9. CDR3 DNA: TGTGCCATCTCAAGGGAGGGGAGGGCAGATACGCAGTATTTT. This codes for CAISREGRADTQYF.

This clone was detected only a few times. The V call is TRBV2, the J call TRBJ1-3; D is perhaps TRBD1 (6 bases). Trimming pared 5 bases from V and 4 bases from J, leaving 9 bases between. Germline CDR1 SNHLY, CDR2 FYNNEI. The CDR3 runs to 13 residues. The CDR3, as DNA: TGTGCCAGCAGTTTCGGACAGGGAAACACCATATATTTT. Translated: CASSFGQGNTIYF.

The J gene is TRBJ1-1, the V gene TRBV9; 7 bases map to TRBD1. In germline, CDR1 is SGDLS, CDR2 YYNGEE. The CDR3 runs to 14 residues. V was clipped by 4 bases and J by 1 base; unmatched bases: 4. CDR3 nucleotide sequence: TGTGCCAGCAGCCTAAGACAGGGGAACACTGAAGCTTTCTTT. Translating gives CASSLRQGNTEAFF.

The CDR3 protein is CAGEQQASPQETQYF. CDR3 coding DNA: TGTGCCGGCGAACAACAAGCTAGCCCTCAAGAGACCCAGTACTTC. The V and J genes are TRBV6-6 and TRBJ2-5; D might be TRBD2 (5 bases). The length of the CDR3 is 15 residues. Germline CDR1 and CDR2: MNHNY and SVGAGI (reference sequence). Deletions cut 11 bases from V and 2 bases from J, with 21 bases between.

This sequence joins TRBV10-2 and TRBJ1-6; D uncertain. The germline V and J ends were trimmed by 0 bases and 5 bases, with 8 bases remaining between them. The CDR3 contains 15 residues. The germline CDR1 and CDR2 sequences are WSHSY and SAAADI. The DNA of the CDR3 is TGCGCCAGCAGTGAGTCCCCCGGGAATAATTCACCCCTCCACTTT. It is translated as CASSESPGNNSPLHF.